These 5 T cell receptor beta chains came from one sample sequenced in a study of response to subunit inactivated influenza vaccine. One entry per CDR3 protein results from TCRdb running MiXCR on the RT-PCR reads. The table shows 300,000 to 350,000 distinct CDR3 sequences, with about 20% occurring only once. Material: PBMCs from blood, obtained about 20 months after vaccination. All receptors derive from a man aged 50-75 years who received an inactivated influenza vaccine.

The V call is TRBV12-3 or TRBV12-4, the J call TRBJ2-3, with D uncertain. The CDR3 is 11 amino acids. V lost 8 bases and J lost 6, with 9 bases in between. The CDR3 DNA reads as TGTGCCAGCGGACGGCTTGATACGCAGTATTTT. It encodes CASGRLDTQYF.

This clonotype was counted between two and nine times. The V call is TRBV7-8, the J call TRBJ1-5; perhaps TRBD1 as D (6 bases). The CDR3 has 17 amino acids. V dropped 3 bases and J dropped 5 bases, with 20 bases sitting between them. Germline loops: CDR1 SGHVS, CDR2 FQNEAQ. This CDR3 is CASSFSPGHGFHQPQHF. DNA of the CDR3: TGTGCCAGCAGCTTTAGCCCGGGACACGGCTTCCATCAGCCCCAGCATTTT.

This clonotype was detected a few times. The chain uses TRBV5-4 and TRBJ2-3, with TRBD2 as a possible D gene (5 bases). Germline-derived CDR1 and CDR2 are SGHNT and YYREEE (reference sequence). The V gene lost 0 bases and the J gene lost 6 bases, with 8 bases spanning the gap. The CDR3 covers 13 residues. CDR3 in amino acids: CASSLDTGDTQYF. CDR3 nucleotides: TGTGCCAGCAGCTTGGACACGGGGGATACGCAGTATTTT.

This clonotype showed up just a few times. Compared with germline, one end of the junction differs, possibly owing to a read error. The rearrangement joins TRBV6-1 to TRBJ1-1; TRBD1 matches at 9 bases. Germline-derived CDR1 and CDR2 are MNHNS and SASEGT. The CDR3 has 12 residues. CDR3 amino acids: CASGDRGKAAFF. The CDR3 coding sequence is TGTGCCAGCGGTGACAGGGGGAAGGCGGCTTTCTTT.

There are a few counts of this clonotype. The rearrangement joins TRBV5-5 to TRBJ2-1; D remains ambiguous. The V end lost 4 bases, the J end lost 5 bases, and 10 bases lay between the germline ends. The germline V gene has CDR1 SGHKS and CDR2 YYEKEE (reference sequence). The CDR3 runs to 13 residues. CDR3: CASSAYKDNEQFF. The CDR3 DNA follows: TGTGCCAGCAGCGCCTACAAGGACAATGAGCAGTTCTTC.